This T cell receptor beta chain was retrieved from a study of beta chain features in type 1 diabetes. Sequencing targeted expressed TCRB transcripts, as all isolated RNA had been reverse transcribed. Only in-frame clones appear in the TCRdb table, and some are missing; sequencing was by immunoSEQ multiplex PCR. The profile shows 310,000 or so clones, about 11% of them singletons. This clone appeared a few times. Its antigen is undetermined. Study-level points and caveats: A greater similarity of naive, central memory and Treg TCRB repertoires was seen among patients than among healthy donors. There were fewer insertions and more deletions at the VDJ junctions of type 1 diabetes patients.

Every single donor gave one heparinised blood draw, and these averaged roughly 100 mL. CD4+ cells of the naive, central memory, regulatory and stem cell-like memory types were sorted via CD45RO/CCR7/CD25/CD127/CD95/CD27. The sequence derives from a woman in her twenties or thirties in good health. Source material: naive CD4+ T cells from blood.

CDR3: CASSFGTSEYNEQFF. CDR3 DNA sequence: TGTGCCAGCAGCTTCGGGACTAGCGAGTACAATGAGCAGTTCTTC. The rearrangement uses TRBV11-3 and TRBJ2-1; 10 bases match TRBD2. Germline lookup yields CDR1 SGHNT and CDR2 YENEEA. Trimming removed 3 bases from V and 4 bases from J; junction bases left unmatched: 3. The CDR3 totals 15 residues.